These T cell receptor beta chains were read from a single sample in a study of cytomegalovirus exposure and HLA in healthy donors. Sequencing used immunoSEQ multiplex PCR; TCRdb keeps in-frame clones, though not all of them. The sample consists of roughly 200,000 clones, roughly 70% of them appearing once. Sample: PBMCs. All receptors come from a woman younger than 45 in good health and CMV-seronegative. The CDR3 runs from the conserved cysteine through the conserved F or W. D genes are given only for firm matches. A clone size is listed for some rows: how often the clone was seen (once, few, many), or a class if it is expanded.

d_call j_call v_call clone_size cdr3_aa cdr3_nt
NA TRBJ1-1 TRBV5-1 NA CASTFVGSLNTEAFF TGCGCCAGCACCTTCGTCGGGAGCTTGAACACTGAAGCTTTCTTT
NA TRBJ2-3 TRBV1 NA CTTKTSTDTQYF TGCACCACCAAAACTAGCACAGATACGCAGTATTTT
TRBD1 TRBJ1-2 TRBV14 NA CASSQRQGLSGYTF TGTGCCAGCAGCCAGAGACAGGGACTCTCTGGCTACACCTTC
TRBD2 TRBJ2-7 TRBV4-1 NA CASSQGGDEQYF TGCGCCAGCAGCCAGGGAGGGGACGAGCAGTACTTC
NA TRBJ2-7 TRBV6-1 NA CASSEVWGPGPPPGEQYF TGTGCCAGCAGTGAAGTTTGGGGGCCGGGACCACCTCCTGGCGAGCAGTACTTC
NA TRBJ1-3 TRBV7-9 NA CASSALGEQGHLNTIYF TGTGCCAGCAGCGCGCTAGGAGAACAGGGTCACCTCAACACCATATATTTT
TRBD1 TRBJ1-1 TRBV9 NA CASSATSGQGRFMNTEAFF TGTGCCAGCAGCGCCACATCGGGACAGGGGCGCTTCATGAACACTGAAGCTTTCTTT
NA TRBJ1-5 TRBV7-2 NA CASSLSGTNNQPQHF TGTGCCAGCAGCTTAAGCGGGACAAATAATCAGCCCCAGCATTTT
TRBD1 TRBJ2-7 TRBV5-8 NA CASSFRDRGNYEQYF TGTGCCAGCAGCTTCCGGGACAGGGGGAACTACGAGCAGTACTTC
NA TRBJ1-2 TRBV20-1 few CSAPNTYGYTF TGCAGTGCTCCCAACACCTATGGCTACACCTTC
NA TRBJ1-3 TRBV6-1 NA CASSRHRTGNTIYF TGTGCCAGCAGTCGACACAGGACCGGAAACACCATATATTTT
TRBD1 TRBJ1-2 TRBV4-1 NA CASSQVAGGVGNYGYTF TGCGCCAGCAGCCAAGTGGCAGGGGGCGTAGGTAACTATGGCTACACCTTC
TRBD2 TRBJ2-5 TRBV7-7 NA CASSSNLGGGQETQYF TGTGCCAGCAGTTCAAATCTTGGGGGGGGTCAAGAGACCCAGTACTTC
NA TRBJ2-3 TRBV6-1 many CASSVGTDPSTDTQYF TGTGCCAGCAGTGTGGGGACTGACCCTAGCACAGATACGCAGTATTTT
NA TRBJ2-3 TRBV4-1 NA CASSYREASPLTDTQYF TGCGCCAGCAGCTACCGAGAGGCCAGCCCACTCACAGATACGCAGTATTTT
TRBD2 TRBJ2-1 TRBV6-5 NA CASSSGTSGNNEQFF TGTGCCAGCAGTTCCGGGACTAGCGGTAACAATGAGCAGTTCTTC
TRBD1 TRBJ2-7 TRBV5-1 NA CASSRGQGAYEQYF TGCGCCAGCAGCCGCGGACAGGGGGCCTACGAGCAGTACTTC
TRBD2 TRBJ2-7 TRBV5-1 NA CASSMLAGVSYEQYF TGCGCCAGCAGCATGTTAGCGGGGGTCTCCTACGAGCAGTACTTC
NA TRBJ1-5 TRBV9 NA CASSVASPETSQHF TGTGCCAGCAGCGTAGCGAGCCCCGAAACGTCCCAGCATTTT
TRBD2 TRBJ2-1 TRBV9 NA CASSTSHTLHPASGSYNEQFF TGTGCCAGCAGCACCTCCCACACCCTTCACCCGGCTAGCGGGTCTTACAATGAGCAGTTCTTC
NA TRBJ1-6 TRBV27 few CASSPGWRTYNSPLHF TGTGCCAGCAGTCCGGGTTGGAGAACCTATAATTCACCCCTCCACTTT
NA TRBJ1-2 TRBV21-1 NA CASSKARGIDYGYTF TGTGCCAGCAGCAAAGCGCGAGGGATTGACTATGGCTACACCTTC
TRBD2 TRBJ2-1 TRBV5-1 NA CASSSPGTSDYEQFF TGCGCCAGCAGCTCCCCCGGGACTAGCGATTATGAGCAGTTCTTC
NA TRBJ1-3 TRBV18 NA CASSPGSTGNTIYF TGTGCCAGCTCTCCCGGGTCGACTGGAAACACCATATATTTT
NA TRBJ1-2 TRBV6-1 few CASSSGSLYGYTF TGTGCCAGCAGTTCAGGTTCACTCTATGGCTACACCTTC
TRBD1 TRBJ1-5 TRBV19 NA CASSVGTGASVPQHF TGTGCCAGTAGTGTCGGGACAGGGGCCTCAGTACCCCAGCATTTT
TRBD2 TRBJ2-1 TRBV2 NA CASSDPMAGGLYNEQFF TGTGCCAGCAGTGATCCAATGGCGGGGGGTCTATACAATGAGCAGTTCTTC
NA TRBJ2-1 TRBV7-2 NA CASSLGRYNEQFF TGTGCCAGCAGCTTAGGCAGATACAATGAGCAGTTCTTC